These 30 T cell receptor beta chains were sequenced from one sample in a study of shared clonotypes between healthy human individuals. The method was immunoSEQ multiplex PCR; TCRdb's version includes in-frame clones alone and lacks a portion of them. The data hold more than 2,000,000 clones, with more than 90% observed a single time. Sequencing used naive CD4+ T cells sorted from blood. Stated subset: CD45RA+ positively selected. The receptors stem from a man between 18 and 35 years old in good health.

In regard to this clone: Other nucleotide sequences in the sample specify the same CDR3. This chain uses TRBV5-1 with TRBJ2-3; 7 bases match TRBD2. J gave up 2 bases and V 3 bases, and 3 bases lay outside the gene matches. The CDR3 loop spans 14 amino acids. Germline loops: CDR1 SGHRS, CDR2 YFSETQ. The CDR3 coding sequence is TGCGCCAGCAGCTCTAGCGGATCCACAGATACGCAGTATTTT. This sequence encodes CASSSSGSTDTQYF.

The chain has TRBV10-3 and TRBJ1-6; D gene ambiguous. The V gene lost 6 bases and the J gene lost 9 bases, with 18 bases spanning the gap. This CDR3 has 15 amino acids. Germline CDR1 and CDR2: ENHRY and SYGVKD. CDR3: CAISKGDSFVSPLHF. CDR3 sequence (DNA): TGTGCCATCAGCAAGGGAGATTCGTTTGTTTCACCCCTCCACTTT.

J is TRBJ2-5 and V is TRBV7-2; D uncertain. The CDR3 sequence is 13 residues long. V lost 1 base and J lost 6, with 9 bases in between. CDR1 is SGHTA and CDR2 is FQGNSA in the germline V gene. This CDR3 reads CASSLEFEQTQYF. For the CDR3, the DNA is TGTGCCAGCAGCTTAGAGTTCGAGCAGACCCAGTACTTC. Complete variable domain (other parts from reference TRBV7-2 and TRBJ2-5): GAGVSQSPSNKVTEKGKDVELRCDPISGHTALYWYRQSLGQGLEFLIYFQGNSAPDKSGLPSDRFSAERTGGSVSTLTIQRTQQEDSAVYLCASSLEFEQTQYFGPGTRLLVL.

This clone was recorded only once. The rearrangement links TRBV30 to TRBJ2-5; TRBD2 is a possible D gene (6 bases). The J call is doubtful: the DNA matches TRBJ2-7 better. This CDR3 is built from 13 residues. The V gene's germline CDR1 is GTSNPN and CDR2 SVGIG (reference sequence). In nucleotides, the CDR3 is TGTGCCTGGAGTCCCCGGGGGTCGGGCGAGCAGTACTTC. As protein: CAWSPRGSGEQYF.

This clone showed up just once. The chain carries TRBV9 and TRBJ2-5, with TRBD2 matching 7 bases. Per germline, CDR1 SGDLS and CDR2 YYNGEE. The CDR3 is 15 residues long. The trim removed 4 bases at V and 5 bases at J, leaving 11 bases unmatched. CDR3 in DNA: TGTGCCAGCAGCCCGTGGGGGGAGGGATTTGAGACCCAGTACTTC. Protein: CASSPWGEGFETQYF.

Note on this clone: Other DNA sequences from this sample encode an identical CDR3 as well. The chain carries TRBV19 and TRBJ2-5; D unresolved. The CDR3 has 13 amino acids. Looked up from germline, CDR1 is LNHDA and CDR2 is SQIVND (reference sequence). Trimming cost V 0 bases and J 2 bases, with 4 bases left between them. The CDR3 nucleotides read TGTGCCAGTAGTATAGAGGGGCAAGAGACCCAGTACTTC. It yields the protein CASSIEGQETQYF.

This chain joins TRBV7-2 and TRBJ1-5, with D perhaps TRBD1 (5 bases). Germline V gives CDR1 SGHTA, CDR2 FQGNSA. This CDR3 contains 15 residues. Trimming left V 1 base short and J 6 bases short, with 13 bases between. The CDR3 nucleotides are TGTGCCAGCAGCTTAGGGGCGGTAGGGACTCAGCCCCAGCATTTT. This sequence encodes CASSLGAVGTQPQHF.

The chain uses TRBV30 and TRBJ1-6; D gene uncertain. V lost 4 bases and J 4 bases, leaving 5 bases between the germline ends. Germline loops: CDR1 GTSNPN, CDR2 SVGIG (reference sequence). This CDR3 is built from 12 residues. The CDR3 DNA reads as TGTGCCTGGAAGTTTTATAATTCACCCCTCCACTTT. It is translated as CAWKFYNSPLHF.

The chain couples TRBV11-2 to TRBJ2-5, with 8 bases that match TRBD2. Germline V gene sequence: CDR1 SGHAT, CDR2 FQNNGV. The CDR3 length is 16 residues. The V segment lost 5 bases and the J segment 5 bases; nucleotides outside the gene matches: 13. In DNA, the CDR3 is TGTGCCAGCAGCACCAGACTGGCGGGGGGCGATGAGACCCAGTACTTC. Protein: CASSTRLAGGDETQYF. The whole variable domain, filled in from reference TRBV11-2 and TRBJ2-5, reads EAGVAQSPRYKIIEKRQSVAFWCNPISGHATLYWYQQILGQGPKLLIQFQNNGVVDDSQLPKDRFSAERLKGVDSTLKIQPAKLEDSAVYLCASSTRLAGGDETQYFGPGTRLLVL.

CDR3 DNA sequence: TGCGCCAGCAGCCAAGACTCGCTTACCAAAGAGACCCAGTACTTC. Protein product: CASSQDSLTKETQYF. The rearrangement uses TRBV4-3 and TRBJ2-5; D remains ambiguous. The CDR3 has 15 amino acids. V was trimmed by 0 bases and J by 3 bases, leaving 11 bases between them. Per the germline V gene, CDR1 is LGHNA and CDR2 is YSLEER.

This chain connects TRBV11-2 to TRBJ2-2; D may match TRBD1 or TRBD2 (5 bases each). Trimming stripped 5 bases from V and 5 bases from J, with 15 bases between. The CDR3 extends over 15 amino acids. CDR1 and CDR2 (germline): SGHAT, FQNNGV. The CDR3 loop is CASSATGTETGELFF. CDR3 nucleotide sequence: TGTGCCAGCAGCGCAACCGGGACGGAAACCGGGGAGCTGTTTTTT.

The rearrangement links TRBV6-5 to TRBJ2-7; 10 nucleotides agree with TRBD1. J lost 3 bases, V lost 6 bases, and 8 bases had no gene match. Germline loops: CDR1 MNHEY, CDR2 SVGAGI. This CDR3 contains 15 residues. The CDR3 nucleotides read TGTGCCAGCAGCAACGGGGACAGGGGTTTCTACGAGCAGTACTTC. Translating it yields CASSNGDRGFYEQYF.

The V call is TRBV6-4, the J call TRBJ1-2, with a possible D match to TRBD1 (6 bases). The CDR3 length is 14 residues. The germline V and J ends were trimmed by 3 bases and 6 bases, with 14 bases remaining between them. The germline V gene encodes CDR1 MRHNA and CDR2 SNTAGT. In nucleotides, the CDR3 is TGTGCCAGCAGTGAGCAGACAGGAGGCAATGGCTACACCTTC. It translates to CASSEQTGGNGYTF.

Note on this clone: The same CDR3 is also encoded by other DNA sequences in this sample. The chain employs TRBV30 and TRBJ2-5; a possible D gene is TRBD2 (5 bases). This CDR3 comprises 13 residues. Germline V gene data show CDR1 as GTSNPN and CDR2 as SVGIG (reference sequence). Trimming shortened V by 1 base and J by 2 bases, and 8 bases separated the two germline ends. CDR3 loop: CAWSGGLQETQYF. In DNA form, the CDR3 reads TGTGCCTGGAGTGGAGGGTTGCAAGAGACCCAGTACTTC.

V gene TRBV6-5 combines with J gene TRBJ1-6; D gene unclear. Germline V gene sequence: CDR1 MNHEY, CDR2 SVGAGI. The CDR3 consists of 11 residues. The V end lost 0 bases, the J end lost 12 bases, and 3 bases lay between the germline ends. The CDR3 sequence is CASSYSVPLHF. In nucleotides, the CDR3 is TGTGCCAGCAGTTACTCGGTACCCCTCCACTTT.

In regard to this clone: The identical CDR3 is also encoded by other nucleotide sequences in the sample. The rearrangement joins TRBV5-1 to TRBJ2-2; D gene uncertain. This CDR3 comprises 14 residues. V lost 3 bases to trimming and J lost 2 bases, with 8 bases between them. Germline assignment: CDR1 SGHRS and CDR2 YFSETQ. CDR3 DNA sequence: TGCGCCAGCAGCTCGGACGGAAACACCGGGGAGCTGTTTTTT. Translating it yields CASSSDGNTGELFF.

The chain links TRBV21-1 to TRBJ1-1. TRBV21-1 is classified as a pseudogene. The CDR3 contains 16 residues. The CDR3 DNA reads TGTGCCAGCAGGCTGAAGTTAGCTCACAATCGCACTGAAGCTTTCTTT. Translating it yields CASRLKLAHNRTEAFF.

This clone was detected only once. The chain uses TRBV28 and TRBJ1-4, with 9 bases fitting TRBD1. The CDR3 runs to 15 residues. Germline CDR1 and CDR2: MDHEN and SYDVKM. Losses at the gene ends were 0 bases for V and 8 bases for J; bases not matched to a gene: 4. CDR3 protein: CASSLWGTGIEKLFF. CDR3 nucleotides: TGTGCCAGCAGTTTATGGGGGACAGGGATCGAAAAACTGTTTTTT. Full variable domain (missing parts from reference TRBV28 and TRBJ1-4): DVKVTQSSRYLVKRTGEKVFLECVQDMDHENMFWYRQDPGLGLRLIYFSYDVKMKEKGDIPEGYSVSREKKERFSLILESASTNQTSMYLCASSLWGTGIEKLFFGSGTQLSVL.

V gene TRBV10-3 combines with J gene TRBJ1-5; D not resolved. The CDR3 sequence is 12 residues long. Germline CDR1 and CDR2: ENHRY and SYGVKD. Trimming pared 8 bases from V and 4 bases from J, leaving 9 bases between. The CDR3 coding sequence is TGTGCCATCGGTCACCCAAATCAGCCCCAGCATTTT. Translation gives CAIGHPNQPQHF.

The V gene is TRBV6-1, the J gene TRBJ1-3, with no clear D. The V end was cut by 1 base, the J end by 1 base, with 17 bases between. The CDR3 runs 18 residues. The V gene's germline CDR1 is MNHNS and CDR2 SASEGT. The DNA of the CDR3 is TGTGCCAGCAGTGAAGGGAGGCCTCCGGATAGGTCTGGAAACACCATATATTTT. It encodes CASSEGRPPDRSGNTIYF.

DNA for the CDR3: TGCAGTGCTCCTGCCGGCGGCACCCAGTACTTC. It yields the protein CSAPAGGTQYF. The rearrangement links TRBV20-1 to TRBJ2-5; D remains ambiguous. Trimming took 5 bases from V and 8 from J, leaving 12 bases between them. The CDR3 runs 11 residues. Germline lookup yields CDR1 DFQATT and CDR2 SNEGSKA (reference sequence).

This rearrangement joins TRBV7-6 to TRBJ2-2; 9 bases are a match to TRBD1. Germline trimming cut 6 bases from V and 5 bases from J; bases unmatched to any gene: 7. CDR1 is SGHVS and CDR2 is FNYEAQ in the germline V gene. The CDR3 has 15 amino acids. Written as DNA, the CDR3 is TGTGCCAGCAGTCCCGGGACAGGGTGGACCGGGGAGCTGTTTTTT. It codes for CASSPGTGWTGELFF.

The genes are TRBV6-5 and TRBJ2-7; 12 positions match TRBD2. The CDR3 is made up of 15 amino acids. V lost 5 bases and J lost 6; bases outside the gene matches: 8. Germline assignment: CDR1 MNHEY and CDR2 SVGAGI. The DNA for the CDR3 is TGTGCCAGCAGTCGTTGGACTAGCGGGACGCTCGAGCAGTACTTC. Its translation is CASSRWTSGTLEQYF.

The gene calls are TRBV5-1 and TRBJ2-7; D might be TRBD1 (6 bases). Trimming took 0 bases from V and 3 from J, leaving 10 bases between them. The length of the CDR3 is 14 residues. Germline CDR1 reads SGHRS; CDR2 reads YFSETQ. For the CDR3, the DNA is TGCGCCAGCAGCTTGGGCGACAGGAACTACGAGCAGTACTTC. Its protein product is CASSLGDRNYEQYF. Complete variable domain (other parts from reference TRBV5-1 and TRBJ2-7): KAGVTQTPRYLIKTRGQQVTLSCSPISGHRSVSWYQQTPGQGLQFLFEYFSETQRNKGNFPGRFSGRQFSNSRSEMNVSTLELGDSALYLCASSLGDRNYEQYFGPGTRLTVT.

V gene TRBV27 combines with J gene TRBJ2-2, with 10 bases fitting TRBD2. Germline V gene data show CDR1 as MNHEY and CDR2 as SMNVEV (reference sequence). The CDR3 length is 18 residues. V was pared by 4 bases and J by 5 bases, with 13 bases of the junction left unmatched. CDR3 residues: CASSSTPLAGGRTGELFF. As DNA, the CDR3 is TGTGCCAGCAGTTCTACGCCATTAGCGGGAGGAAGGACCGGGGAGCTGTTTTTT.

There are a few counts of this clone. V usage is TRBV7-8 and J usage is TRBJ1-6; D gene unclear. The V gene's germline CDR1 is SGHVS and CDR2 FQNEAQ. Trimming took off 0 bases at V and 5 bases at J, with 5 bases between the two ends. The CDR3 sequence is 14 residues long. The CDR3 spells CASSLARNNSPLHF. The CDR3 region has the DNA TGTGCCAGCAGCTTAGCCAGGAATAATTCACCCCTCCACTTT.

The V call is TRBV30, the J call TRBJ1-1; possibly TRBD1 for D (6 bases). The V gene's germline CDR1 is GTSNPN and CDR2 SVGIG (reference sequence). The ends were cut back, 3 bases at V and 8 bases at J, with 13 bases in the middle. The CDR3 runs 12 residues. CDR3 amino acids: CAWSYKQGEAFF. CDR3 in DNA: TGTGCCTGGAGCTACAAACAGGGCGAAGCTTTCTTT.

In DNA form, the CDR3 reads TGTGCCACCAGCAGGACTAGCGGGGCAACTAACACCGGGGAGCTGTTTTTT. Translating it yields CATSRTSGATNTGELFF. The chain uses TRBV15 and TRBJ2-2; 11 bases are shared with TRBD2. V was clipped by 3 bases and J by 2 bases; unmatched bases: 5. Germline-derived CDR1 and CDR2 are LNHNV and YYDKDF (reference sequence). The CDR3 has 17 residues.

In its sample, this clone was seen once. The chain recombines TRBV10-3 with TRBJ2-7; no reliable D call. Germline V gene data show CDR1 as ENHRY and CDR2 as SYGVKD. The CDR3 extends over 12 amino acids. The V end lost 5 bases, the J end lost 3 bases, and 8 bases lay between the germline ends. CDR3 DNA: TGTGCCATCAGTAGAACCGTCTACGAGCAGTACTTC. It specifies CAISRTVYEQYF.

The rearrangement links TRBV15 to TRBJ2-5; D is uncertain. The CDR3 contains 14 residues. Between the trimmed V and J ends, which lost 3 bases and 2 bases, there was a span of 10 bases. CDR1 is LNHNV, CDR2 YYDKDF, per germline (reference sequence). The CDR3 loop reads CATSSPATQETQYF. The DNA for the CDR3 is TGTGCCACCAGCAGCCCGGCGACTCAAGAGACCCAGTACTTC.